These 5 T cell receptor beta chains share one sample of origin, sequenced in a study of blood T cell repertoires in COVID-19. The protocol was immunoSEQ multiplex PCR, while the TCRdb copy is restricted to in-frame clones and leaves out a portion. Here the sample spans 200,000 to 250,000 clones, 65% to 90% being singletons. Sequenced: peripheral blood. These receptors came from a man aged 45-65 years with active or convalescent COVID-19.

About this clone: One end of the junction does not line up with germline, which may come from a read error. The V and J genes are TRBV28 and TRBJ1-6; 7 positions agree with TRBD1. Germline V gene data show CDR1 as MDHEN and CDR2 as SYDVKM. This CDR3 is 14 amino acids long. In DNA, the CDR3 is TGTGCCAGCCAGGGACAGTTATATAGTTCACCCCTCCACTTT. Translated, it gives CASQGQLYSSPLHF.

Of note for this clone: Other DNA sequences in this specimen translate into the identical CDR3. The chain carries TRBV6-6 and TRBJ1-5; 7 positions match TRBD1. CDR1 and CDR2 from the germline V gene are MNHNY and SVGAGI (reference sequence). Trimming cost V 2 bases and J 2 bases; bases outside gene matches: 6. This CDR3 contains 16 residues. The CDR3 sequence is CASSYASGQGNQPQHF. The DNA of the CDR3 is TGTGCCAGCAGTTACGCCAGCGGACAGGGCAATCAGCCCCAGCATTTT.

This chain connects TRBV7-2 to TRBJ2-1; D perhaps matches TRBD1 (5 bases). CDR1 is SGHTA, CDR2 FQGNSA, per germline. CDR3 length equals 15 residues. V lost 1 base to trimming and J lost 6 bases, with 13 bases between them. CDR3 region: CASSLGGYRGNEQFF. CDR3 DNA: TGTGCCAGCAGCTTAGGAGGCTATAGGGGCAATGAGCAGTTCTTC. Full variable domain (missing parts from reference TRBV7-2 and TRBJ2-1): GAGVSQSPSNKVTEKGKDVELRCDPISGHTALYWYRQSLGQGLEFLIYFQGNSAPDKSGLPSDRFSAERTGGSVSTLTIQRTQQEDSAVYLCASSLGGYRGNEQFFGPGTRLTVL.

V is TRBV7-2 and J is TRBJ1-2; tentatively, D is TRBD1 (6 bases). The length of the CDR3 is 14 residues. CDR1 is SGHTA, CDR2 FQGNSA, per germline. V lost 5 bases to trimming and J lost 0 bases, with 10 bases between them. This CDR3 is CASSPGTTNYGYTF. CDR3 in DNA: TGTGCCAGCAGCCCCGGGACAACTAACTATGGCTACACCTTC. Looking up the rest from reference TRBV7-2 and TRBJ1-2 gives the full variable domain: GAGVSQSPSNKVTEKGKDVELRCDPISGHTALYWYRQSLGQGLEFLIYFQGNSAPDKSGLPSDRFSAERTGGSVSTLTIQRTQQEDSAVYLCASSPGTTNYGYTFGSGTRLTVV.

A note on this clone: The identical CDR3 is also encoded by other nucleotide sequences in the sample. V is TRBV7-2 and J is TRBJ2-5; weak D call: TRBD2 (6 bases). Trimming stripped 3 bases from V and 2 bases from J, with 10 bases between. Per the germline V gene, CDR1 is SGHTA and CDR2 is FQGNSA. The length of the CDR3 is 14 residues. The CDR3 nucleotides read TGTGCCAGCAGCTTGATGGGGGGTCAAGAGACCCAGTACTTC. Translated, it gives CASSLMGGQETQYF.